Each of the 5 T cell receptor beta chains below was sequenced from the same sample in a study of shared clonotypes between healthy human individuals. Clones were read by immunoSEQ multiplex PCR, and TCRdb kept only the in-frame ones, dropping some. The sample includes some 2,100,000 clones, almost 96% of them seen just once. The material sequenced was naive CD4+ T cells sorted from blood. Subset denoted: CD45RA+ positively selected. These receptors all stem from a young man in good health.

J is TRBJ1-1 and V is TRBV7-2; 8 bases map to TRBD1. V was clipped by 5 bases and J by 5 bases; unmatched bases: 13. This CDR3 comprises 16 residues. Germline CDR1 reads SGHTA; CDR2 reads FQGNSA. CDR3 sequence (DNA): TGTGCCAGCAGCGACCCCAGGGGGCTTAGAGGGACTGAAGCTTTCTTT. Translation gives CASSDPRGLRGTEAFF.

The J gene is TRBJ1-1, the V gene TRBV28; D unresolved. Germline V gene lookup returns CDR1 MDHEN and CDR2 SYDVKM. V lost 2 bases, J lost 5 bases, and 9 bases lay in between. The CDR3 is 13 residues long. The CDR3 DNA is TGTGCCAGCAGTTTAATTCATGTGACTGAAGCTTTCTTT. It yields the protein CASSLIHVTEAFF.

The chain combines TRBV5-4 with TRBJ1-1, with D possibly TRBD1 on 5 matching bases. This CDR3 has 13 amino acids. V shed 5 bases and J shed 2 bases, with 10 bases lying between them. CDR1 SGHNT and CDR2 YYREEE come from the germline V gene (reference sequence). The CDR3 region is CASRQTGNTEAFF. CDR3 DNA sequence: TGTGCCAGCAGACAAACAGGTAACACTGAAGCTTTCTTT.

The chain couples TRBV9 to TRBJ2-3; the match to TRBD2 covers 13 bases. The CDR3 spans 17 residues. Unmatched junction bases numbered 7, after V lost 4 bases and J lost 2 bases. Germline values: CDR1 SGDLS, CDR2 YYNGEE. CDR3 residues: CASSLTGTSGITDTQYF. In DNA, the CDR3 is TGTGCCAGCAGCCTCACAGGGACTAGCGGGATCACAGATACGCAGTATTTT.

The chain recombines TRBV6-1 with TRBJ1-5; TRBD1 might be the D (5 bases). This CDR3 contains 15 residues. V was trimmed by 1 base and J by 1 base, leaving 8 bases between them. The V gene's germline CDR1 is MNHNS and CDR2 SASEGT. In DNA, the CDR3 is TGTGCCAGCAGTGAAGGACAGACGAGCAATCAGCCCCAGCATTTT. Translated: CASSEGQTSNQPQHF.